These 14 T cell receptor beta chains originate from one sample sequenced in a study of blood T cell repertoires in COVID-19. Generated by immunoSEQ multiplex PCR, the TCRdb table keeps only in-frame clones and is missing some. The profile shows 95,000 to 150,000 clones, roughly four fifths of them singletons. The sequencing sample was made of peripheral blood. The origin of the receptors is a man aged 25 to 40 with COVID-19, enrolled during active disease.

This clone was counted between two and nine times. The chain joins TRBV7-2 to TRBJ1-6, with 9 bases aligning to TRBD1. The CDR3 loop spans 15 amino acids. Germline loops: CDR1 SGHTA, CDR2 FQGNSA. J lost 6 bases, V lost 3 bases, and 3 bases had no gene match. CDR3: CASSFTTGGNSPLHF. In DNA, the CDR3 is TGTGCCAGCAGCTTTACGACAGGGGGTAATTCACCCCTCCACTTT.

The chain is built from TRBV2 and TRBJ2-2, with TRBD2 matching 8 bases. The J segment lost 4 bases and the V segment lost 5 bases, leaving 9 bases of the junction unmatched. Germline CDR1 is SNHLY and CDR2 is FYNNEI. The CDR3 has 16 residues. The CDR3 spells CASSSGTRLGTGELFF. The CDR3 DNA is TGTGCCAGCAGTTCCGGGACTAGACTAGGCACCGGGGAGCTGTTTTTT.

The rearrangement joins TRBV4-1 to TRBJ1-5; the match to TRBD1 covers 9 bases. V shed 4 bases, J shed 6 bases, and the junction held 7 bases outside the gene matches. The CDR3 extends over 15 amino acids. Germline CDR1 reads MGHRA; CDR2 reads YSYEKL. The CDR3: CASSRTTGGRQPQHF. CDR3 DNA sequence: TGCGCCAGCAGCCGAACCACAGGGGGCCGTCAGCCCCAGCATTTT.

The chain links TRBV6-4 to TRBJ1-6, with a tentative D call TRBD1 (5 bases). The germline CDR1 and CDR2 sequences are MRHNA and SNTAGT. The V and J ends lost 5 bases and 8 bases respectively, with 13 bases between them. The CDR3 totals 14 residues. CDR3 nucleotides: TGTGCCAGCAGTATGCAGGGAATGGATTCACCCCTCCACTTT. This codes for CASSMQGMDSPLHF.

This clone was seen just once. The V call is TRBV3-1 (or the pseudogene TRBV3-2), the J call TRBJ1-2, with 7 bases aligning to TRBD1. The CDR3 length is 19 residues. J lost 0 bases, V lost 4 bases, and 17 bases had no gene match. Germline V CDR1 and CDR2: LGHDT, YNNKEL (reference sequence). DNA of the CDR3: TGTGCCAGCAGCCCTTTCCCGACAGGGAGGATTGTTCCTAACTATGGCTACACCTTC. It translates to CASSPFPTGRIVPNYGYTF.

The sample holds a few counts of this clone. The chain uses TRBV6-1 and TRBJ1-5, with a possible D match to TRBD1 (5 bases). The V end was cut by 1 base, the J end by 7 bases, with 5 bases between. The germline V gene has CDR1 MNHNS and CDR2 SASEGT. The CDR3 length is 12 residues. The CDR3 here is CASSEEGQPQHF. As DNA, the CDR3 is TGTGCCAGCAGTGAAGAGGGGCAGCCCCAGCATTTT.

The chain recombines TRBV28 with TRBJ1-5; 10 bases fit TRBD1. CDR3 length equals 14 residues. Germline assignment: CDR1 MDHEN and CDR2 SYDVKM. V was pared by 5 bases and J by 5 bases, with 3 bases of the junction left unmatched. CDR3 coding DNA: TGTGCCAGCAGTATCGACAGGGGGCATCAGCCCCAGCATTTT. The encoded protein is CASSIDRGHQPQHF.

This clone turned up a few times. The chain couples TRBV6-4 to TRBJ2-3; TRBD2 agrees at 11 bases. Germline CDR1 MRHNA, CDR2 SNTAGT. V gave up 7 bases and J gave up 3 bases; unmatched junction bases: 6. This CDR3 has 15 amino acids. Written as DNA, the CDR3 is TGTGCCAGCACCCCCACTAGCGGGGGTACAGATACGCAGTATTTT. This translates into CASTPTSGGTDTQYF.

V usage is TRBV11-2 and J usage is TRBJ2-1, with a weak D call TRBD2 (6 bases). Germline CDR1 is SGHAT and CDR2 is FQNNGV. V was pared by 5 bases and J by 3 bases, with 20 bases between. The CDR3 has 17 amino acids. CDR3 sequence reads: CASSPDPGTSFYNEQFF. CDR3 bases: TGTGCCAGCAGCCCCGACCCCGGGACTTCCTTCTACAATGAGCAGTTCTTC.

The J gene is TRBJ2-7, the V gene TRBV18, with TRBD1 identical over 8 bases. The germline CDR1 and CDR2 sequences are KGHSH and LQKENI. The CDR3 contains 16 residues. V shed 6 bases, J shed 6 bases, and the junction held 16 bases outside the gene matches. For the CDR3, the DNA is TGTGCCAGCTCCCCGGGATATGCAGGGGGCACGGGCGAGCAGTACTTC. Residues: CASSPGYAGGTGEQYF.

This clone showed up just once. The chain recombines TRBV5-1 with TRBJ2-7, with TRBD2 identical over 7 bases. Trimming at V came to 0 bases and at J to 0 bases, leaving 9 bases not matched to a gene. The CDR3 contains 17 residues. Germline V gives CDR1 SGHRS, CDR2 YFSETQ. CDR3 loop: CASSLASSGSSSYEQYF. The CDR3, as DNA: TGCGCCAGCAGCTTGGCCTCTAGCGGATCCAGCTCCTACGAGCAGTACTTC.

The rearrangement links TRBV11-3 to TRBJ2-1; weak D call: TRBD2 (5 bases). V was shortened by 3 bases and J by 3 bases, with 15 bases between the two germline ends. This CDR3 region has 16 residues. The germline CDR1 and CDR2 sequences are SGHNT and YENEEA. The CDR3 nucleotides read TGTGCCAGCAGCTTGGGTTCTACCGGGGACTACAATGAGCAGTTCTTC. It encodes CASSLGSTGDYNEQFF.

This clone appeared a few times. The V gene is TRBV5-4, the J gene TRBJ2-7; TRBD1 is a possible D gene (5 bases). CDR3 length equals 16 residues. V was pared by 3 bases and J by 1 base, with 17 bases between. The V gene's germline CDR1 is SGHNT and CDR2 YYREEE (reference sequence). The CDR3 spells CASSSSDNYRSYEQYF. CDR3 nucleotides: TGTGCCAGCAGCTCCTCGGATAACTACAGGTCCTACGAGCAGTACTTC.

The chain recombines TRBV4-1 with TRBJ2-7; 8 nucleotides match TRBD2. The CDR3 length is 13 residues. The ends lost 4 bases at V and 2 bases at J; junction bases unmatched: 1. From germline, CDR1 is MGHRA and CDR2 YSYEKL. The CDR3 DNA reads TGCGCCAGCAGCCCGGGACTAGCCTACGAGCAGTACTTC. Translation: CASSPGLAYEQYF.